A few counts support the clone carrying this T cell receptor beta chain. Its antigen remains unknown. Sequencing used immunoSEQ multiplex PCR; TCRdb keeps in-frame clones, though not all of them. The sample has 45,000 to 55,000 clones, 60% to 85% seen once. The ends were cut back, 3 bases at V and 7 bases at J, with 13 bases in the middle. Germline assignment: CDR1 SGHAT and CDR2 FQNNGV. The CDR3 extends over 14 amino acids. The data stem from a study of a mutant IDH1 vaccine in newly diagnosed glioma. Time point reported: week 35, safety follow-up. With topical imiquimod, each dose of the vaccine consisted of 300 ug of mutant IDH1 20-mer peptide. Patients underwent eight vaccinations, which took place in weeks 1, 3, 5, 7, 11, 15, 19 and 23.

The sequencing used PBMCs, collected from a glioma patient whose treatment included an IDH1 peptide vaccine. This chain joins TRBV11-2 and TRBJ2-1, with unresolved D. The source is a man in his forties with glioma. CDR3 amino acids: CASSFGYVENEQFF. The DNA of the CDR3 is TGTGCCAGCAGCTTCGGCTACGTGGAGAATGAGCAGTTCTTC.